These T cell receptor beta chains were read from a single sample in a study of Tregs in tolerant kidney transplant recipients. Assay used: immunoSEQ multiplex PCR; TCRdb lists only in-frame clones, some missing. The repertoire holds roughly 66,000 clones, with roughly 90% as singletons. The sequencing here drew on CD8+ T cells from blood, taken before the transplant. The source of these receptors is a human donor who received a combined kidney and bone marrow transplant. Each CDR3 is given with its conserved first and last residue. The order of the fields is D gene, V gene, J gene, clone size, CDR3 protein, CDR3 DNA. The D gene is left open where the match is weak. The listing skips clone size in some rows; elsewhere it reads once, few, many or a size class.

D: TRBD1; V: TRBV5-4; J: TRBJ1-2; size: NA; CDR3: CASSLDGTGIMATIIGYTF; DNA: TGTGCCAGCAGCTTGGATGGGACAGGGATTATGGCTACGATAATAGGCTACACCTTC
D: NA; V: TRBV7-2; J: TRBJ2-3; size: once; CDR3: CASSLASDYLGVDTQYF; DNA: TGTGCCAGCAGCTTAGCAAGCGACTACCTCGGGGTAGATACGCAGTATTTT
D: NA; V: TRBV21-1; J: TRBJ1-6; size: NA; CDR3: CASRGHLATLHHNSPLHF; DNA: TGTGCCAGCAGAGGGCATCTAGCTACACTACATCATAATTCACCCCTCCACTTT
D: NA; V: TRBV2; J: TRBJ2-2; size: few; CDR3: CASDRNTGELFF; DNA: TGTGCCAGTGATAGGAACACCGGGGAGCTGTTTTTT
D: NA; V: TRBV11-2; J: TRBJ1-6; size: NA; CDR3: CASSLDGGRNSPLHF; DNA: TGTGCCAGCAGCTTAGATGGAGGGAGAAATTCACCCCTCCACTTT
D: NA; V: TRBV9; J: TRBJ1-1; size: NA; CDR3: CASSAGDRSRAFF; DNA: TGTGCCAGCAGCGCAGGGGATCGGTCGCGTGCTTTCTTT
D: TRBD1; V: TRBV12-5; J: TRBJ2-4; size: NA; CDR3: CASARDRDNIQYF; DNA: TGTGCTAGTGCCCGGGACAGGGACAACATTCAGTACTTC
D: TRBD1; V: TRBV5-1; J: TRBJ2-7; size: NA; CDR3: CASSSDSYGPGGFYEQYF; DNA: TGCGCCAGCAGCTCGGACAGTTACGGGCCAGGGGGCTTCTACGAGCAGTACTTC
D: NA; V: TRBV7-9; J: TRBJ1-1; size: NA; CDR3: CASTLDRPNTEAFF; DNA: TGTGCCAGCACTCTCGACAGACCGAACACTGAAGCTTTCTTT
D: TRBD2; V: TRBV5-1; J: TRBJ2-2; size: NA; CDR3: CASSFPATGTSENTGELFF; DNA: TGCGCCAGCAGCTTTCCAGCTACAGGGACTAGCGAAAACACCGGGGAGCTGTTTTTT
D: TRBD1; V: TRBV5-1; J: TRBJ2-2; size: NA; CDR3: CASSSGTGIFGELFF; DNA: TGCGCCAGCAGCTCCGGGACAGGGATTTTCGGGGAGCTGTTTTTT
D: NA; V: TRBV21-1; J: TRBJ1-2; size: NA; CDR3: CASRTPREDGYTF; DNA: TGTGCCAGCAGAACCCCCAGGGAAGATGGCTACACCTTC
D: TRBD2; V: TRBV5-1; J: TRBJ2-7; size: NA; CDR3: CASSLSTSGAYAQYF; DNA: TGCGCCAGCAGCTTGTCGACTAGCGGGGCCTACGCGCAGTACTTC